These 8 T cell receptor beta chains came from one sample sequenced in a study of Tregs in tolerant kidney transplant recipients. Produced via immunoSEQ multiplex PCR; TCRdb's table is partial and in-frame only. The sample consists of thousands of clones, about 34% of them appearing once. The antigens of these receptors remain unknown. CFSE-labeled recipient PBMCs were cultured around six days with irradiated graft donor PBMCs, then FACS-sorted. Specimen: CD8+ T cells from blood cultured with allogeneic cells, collected before the transplant. The receptor source for this set is a human patient who received a combined kidney and bone marrow transplant.

About this clone itself: The sample contains more than one DNA sequence encoding this CDR3. The chain links TRBV4-1 to TRBJ2-2, with 8 bases identical to TRBD2. The CDR3 has 15 amino acids. After removal of 4 bases from V and 8 bases from J, the junction contained 9 bases not matched to a gene. CDR1 is MGHRA and CDR2 is YSYEKL in the germline V gene. This CDR3 reads CASSPVRSGTGELFF. The CDR3 DNA sequence: TGCGCCAGCAGCCCGGTTCGTAGCGGGACAGGGGAGCTGTTTTTT.

A few counts support this clone. The rearrangement uses TRBV7-2 and TRBJ2-2; 9 nucleotides line up with TRBD1. The length of the CDR3 is 16 residues. Germline assignment: CDR1 SGHTA and CDR2 FQGNSA. V dropped 5 bases and J dropped 2; count of bases not matched to a gene: 6. The CDR3: CASSHEDRGNTGELFF. CDR3 in DNA: TGTGCCAGCAGCCATGAGGACAGGGGAAACACCGGGGAGCTGTTTTTT.

This rearrangement joins TRBV10-3 to TRBJ2-7; TRBD1 matches 10 bases. Germline CDR1 ENHRY, CDR2 SYGVKD. The CDR3 has 13 amino acids. The V gene end was trimmed by 7 bases and the J gene end by 6 bases; junction bases not matched to a gene: 6. The CDR3 loop is CAIKPGQGFEQYF. The CDR3 DNA reads TGTGCCATCAAACCGGGACAGGGGTTCGAGCAGTACTTC.

This clone appeared a few times. This chain links TRBV27 with TRBJ1-2; the D is unclear. In germline, CDR1 is MNHEY, CDR2 SMNVEV (reference sequence). The CDR3 contains 14 residues. Trimming pared 1 base from V and 7 bases from J, leaving 13 bases between. DNA of the CDR3: TGTGCCAGCAGTTTATTGGGCGGAGGGAGTGGCTACACCTTC. Its translation is CASSLLGGGSGYTF.

The V and J genes are TRBV21-1 and TRBJ2-7; TRBD1, as called in the table, went unchecked against the DNA. TRBV21-1 is annotated as a pseudogene. The CDR3 contains 15 residues. CDR3 sequence (DNA): TGTGCCAGCAGCCCCACCGGGACAGGGATCGACGAGCAGTACTTC. It yields the protein CASSPTGTGIDEQYF.

The sample holds a few counts of this clone. This chain joins TRBV7-3 and TRBJ2-7; 10 bases are shared with TRBD2. The V and J ends lost 2 bases and 4 bases, in that order; junction bases with no gene match: 5. The CDR3 length is 15 residues. Germline V gene lookup returns CDR1 SGHTA and CDR2 FQGTGA. The CDR3 DNA reads TGTGCCAGCAGCTTAGGGCTAGCGGGAGCGTACGAGCAGTACTTC. Protein sequence: CASSLGLAGAYEQYF.

This clone occurred a few times. The chain has TRBV4-1 and TRBJ2-6, with TRBD2 matching over 10 bases. Germline V gene data show CDR1 as MGHRA and CDR2 as YSYEKL. The CDR3 is 16 residues long. Germline trimming cut 5 bases from V and 3 bases from J; bases unmatched to any gene: 4. DNA for the CDR3: TGCGCCAGCAGCGAAATAGCGGGAGGTGGGGCCAACGTCCTGACTTTC. Translated: CASSEIAGGGANVLTF.

This clone appeared once. J is TRBJ2-3 and V is TRBV4-1; D is unclear. Germline V gene data show CDR1 as MGHRA and CDR2 as YSYEKL. V lost 1 base and J 2 bases, leaving 13 bases between the germline ends. The CDR3 contains 16 residues. CDR3 region: CASSQGVAVLTDTQYF. CDR3 in DNA: TGCGCCAGCAGCCAAGGGGTAGCAGTCCTCACAGATACGCAGTATTTT.